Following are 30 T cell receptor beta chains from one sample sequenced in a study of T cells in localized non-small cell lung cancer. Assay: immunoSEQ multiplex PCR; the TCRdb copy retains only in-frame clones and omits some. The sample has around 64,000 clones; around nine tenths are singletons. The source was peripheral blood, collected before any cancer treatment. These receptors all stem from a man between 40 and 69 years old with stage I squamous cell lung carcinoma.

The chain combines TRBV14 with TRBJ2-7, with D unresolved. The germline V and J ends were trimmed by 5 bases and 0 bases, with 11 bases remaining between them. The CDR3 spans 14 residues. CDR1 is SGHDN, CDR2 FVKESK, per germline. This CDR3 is CASSIGPSSYEQYF. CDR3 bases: TGTGCCAGCAGCATCGGGCCTAGCTCCTACGAGCAGTACTTC.

CDR3 in amino acids: CASSLESSWGRRSGELFF. The DNA for the CDR3 is TGTGCCAGCAGCTTAGAGAGTAGCTGGGGCAGGCGGTCCGGGGAGCTGTTTTTT. This sequence joins TRBV7-8 and TRBJ2-2; tentatively, D is TRBD1 (5 bases). Looked up from germline, CDR1 is SGHVS and CDR2 is FQNEAQ. Trimming left V 1 base short and J 6 bases short, with 21 bases between. There are 18 residues in the CDR3.

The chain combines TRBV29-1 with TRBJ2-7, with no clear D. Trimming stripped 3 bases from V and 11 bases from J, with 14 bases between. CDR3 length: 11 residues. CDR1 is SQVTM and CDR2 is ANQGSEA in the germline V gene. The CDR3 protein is CSVELSMKKYF. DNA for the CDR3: TGCAGCGTTGAGCTATCGATGAAAAAGTACTTC.

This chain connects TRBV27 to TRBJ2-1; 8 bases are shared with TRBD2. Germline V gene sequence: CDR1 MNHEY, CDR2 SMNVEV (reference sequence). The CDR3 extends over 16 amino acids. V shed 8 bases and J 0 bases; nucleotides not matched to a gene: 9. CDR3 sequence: CASQLAGVRSYNEQFF. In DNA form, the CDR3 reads TGTGCCAGCCAGCTAGCGGGTGTCCGCTCCTACAATGAGCAGTTCTTC.

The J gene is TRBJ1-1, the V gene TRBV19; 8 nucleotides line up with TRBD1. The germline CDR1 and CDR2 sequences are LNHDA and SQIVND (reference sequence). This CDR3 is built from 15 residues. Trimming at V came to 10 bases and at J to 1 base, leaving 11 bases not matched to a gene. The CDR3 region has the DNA TGTGCCACCTCTTCGGCAGGGGGCTCGAACACTGAAGCTTTCTTT. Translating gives CATSSAGGSNTEAFF.

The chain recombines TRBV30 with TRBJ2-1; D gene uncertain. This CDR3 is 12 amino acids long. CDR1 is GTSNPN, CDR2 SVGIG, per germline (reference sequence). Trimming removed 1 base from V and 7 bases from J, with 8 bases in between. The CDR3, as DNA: TGTGCCTGGAGTGCCCTCGAGAATGAGCAGTTCTTC. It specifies CAWSALENEQFF.

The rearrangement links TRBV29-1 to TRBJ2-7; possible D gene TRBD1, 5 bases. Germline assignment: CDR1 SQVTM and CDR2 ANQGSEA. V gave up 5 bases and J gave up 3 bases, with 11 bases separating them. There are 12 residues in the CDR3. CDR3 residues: CSVKGVGYEQYF. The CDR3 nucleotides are TGCAGCGTTAAAGGGGTGGGCTACGAGCAGTACTTC.

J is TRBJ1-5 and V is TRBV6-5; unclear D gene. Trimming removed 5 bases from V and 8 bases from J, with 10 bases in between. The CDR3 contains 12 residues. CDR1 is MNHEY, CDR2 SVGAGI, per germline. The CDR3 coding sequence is TGTGCCAGCAGTGGAGACTGGGAGCCCCAGCATTTT. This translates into CASSGDWEPQHF.

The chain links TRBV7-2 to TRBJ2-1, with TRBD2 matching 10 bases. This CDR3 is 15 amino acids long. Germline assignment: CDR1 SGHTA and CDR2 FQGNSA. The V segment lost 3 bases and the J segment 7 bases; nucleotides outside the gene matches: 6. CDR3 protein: CASSLLAGVLNEQFF. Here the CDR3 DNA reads TGTGCCAGCAGCTTGCTAGCGGGAGTGTTAAATGAGCAGTTCTTC. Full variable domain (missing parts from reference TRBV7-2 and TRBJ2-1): GAGVSQSPSNKVTEKGKDVELRCDPISGHTALYWYRQSLGQGLEFLIYFQGNSAPDKSGLPSDRFSAERTGGSVSTLTIQRTQQEDSAVYLCASSLLAGVLNEQFFGPGTRLTVL.

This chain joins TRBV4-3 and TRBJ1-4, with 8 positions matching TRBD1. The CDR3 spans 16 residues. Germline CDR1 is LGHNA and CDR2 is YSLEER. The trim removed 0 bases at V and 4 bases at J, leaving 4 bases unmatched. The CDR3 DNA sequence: TGCGCCAGCAGCCAAGATAGGACAGGGCTTAATGAAAAACTGTTTTTT. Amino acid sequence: CASSQDRTGLNEKLFF.

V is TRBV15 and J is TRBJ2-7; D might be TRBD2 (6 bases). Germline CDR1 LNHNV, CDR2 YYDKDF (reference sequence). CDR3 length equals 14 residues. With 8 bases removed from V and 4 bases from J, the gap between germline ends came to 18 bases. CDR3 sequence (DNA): TGTGCCACCGCGGGGCAGGCACCGCTGTACGAGCAGTACTTC. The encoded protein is CATAGQAPLYEQYF.

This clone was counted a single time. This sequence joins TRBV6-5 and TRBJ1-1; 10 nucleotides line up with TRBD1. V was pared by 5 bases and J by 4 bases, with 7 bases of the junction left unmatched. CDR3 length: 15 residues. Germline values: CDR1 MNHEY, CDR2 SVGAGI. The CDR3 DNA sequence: TGTGCCAGCAGTCGGATCGACAGGGGGCCCACTGAAGCTTTCTTT. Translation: CASSRIDRGPTEAFF.

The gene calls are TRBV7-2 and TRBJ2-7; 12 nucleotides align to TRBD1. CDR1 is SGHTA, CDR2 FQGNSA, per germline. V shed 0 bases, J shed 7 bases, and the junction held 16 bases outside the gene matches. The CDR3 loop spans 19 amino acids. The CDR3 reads CASSLASWDRGRPFGEQYF. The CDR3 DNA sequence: TGTGCCAGCAGCTTAGCATCCTGGGACAGGGGGCGCCCCTTTGGGGAGCAGTACTTC.

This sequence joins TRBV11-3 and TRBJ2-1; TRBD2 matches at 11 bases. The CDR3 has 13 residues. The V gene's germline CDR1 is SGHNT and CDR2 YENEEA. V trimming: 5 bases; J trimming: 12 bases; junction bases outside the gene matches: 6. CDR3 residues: CASSPTSGSRQFF. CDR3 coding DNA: TGTGCCAGCAGCCCCACTAGCGGGAGTAGGCAGTTCTTC.

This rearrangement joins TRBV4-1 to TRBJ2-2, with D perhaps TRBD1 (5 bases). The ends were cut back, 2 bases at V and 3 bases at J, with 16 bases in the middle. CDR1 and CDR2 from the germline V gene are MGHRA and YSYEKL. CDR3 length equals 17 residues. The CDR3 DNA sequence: TGCGCCAGCAGCCAAAGGGGTTCCGGAAGAGACACCGGGGAGCTGTTTTTT. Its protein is CASSQRGSGRDTGELFF.

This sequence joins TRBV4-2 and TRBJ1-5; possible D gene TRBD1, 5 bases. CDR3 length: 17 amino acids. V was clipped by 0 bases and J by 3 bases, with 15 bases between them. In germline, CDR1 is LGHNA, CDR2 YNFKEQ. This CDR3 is CASSQDRKAGYNQPQHF. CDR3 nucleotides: TGTGCCAGCAGCCAAGATCGAAAGGCAGGGTACAATCAGCCCCAGCATTTT.

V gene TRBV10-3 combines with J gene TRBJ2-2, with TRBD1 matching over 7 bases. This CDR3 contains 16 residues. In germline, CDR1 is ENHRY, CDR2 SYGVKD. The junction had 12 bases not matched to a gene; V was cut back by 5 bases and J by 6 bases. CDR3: CAISFDRADLAGELFF. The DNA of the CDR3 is TGTGCCATCAGTTTCGACAGGGCGGATCTTGCCGGGGAGCTGTTTTTT.

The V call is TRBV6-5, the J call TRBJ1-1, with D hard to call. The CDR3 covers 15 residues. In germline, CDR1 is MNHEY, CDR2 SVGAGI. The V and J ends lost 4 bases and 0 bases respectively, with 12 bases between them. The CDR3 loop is CASSSPLGMNTEAFF. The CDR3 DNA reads TGTGCCAGCAGTTCTCCCTTAGGGATGAACACTGAAGCTTTCTTT.

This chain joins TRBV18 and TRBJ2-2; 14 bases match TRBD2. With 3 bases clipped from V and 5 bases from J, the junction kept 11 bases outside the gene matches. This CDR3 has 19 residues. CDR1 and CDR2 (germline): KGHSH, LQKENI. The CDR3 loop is CASSPPGLAGVLETGELFF. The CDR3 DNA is TGTGCCAGCTCACCTCCGGGACTAGCGGGAGTCTTGGAGACCGGGGAGCTGTTTTTT.

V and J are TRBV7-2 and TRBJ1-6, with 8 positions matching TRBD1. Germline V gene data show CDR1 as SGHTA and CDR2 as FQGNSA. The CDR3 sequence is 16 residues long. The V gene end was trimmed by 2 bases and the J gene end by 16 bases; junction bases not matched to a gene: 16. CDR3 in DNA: TGTGCCAGCAGCTTACGCCGGGGCAGGGGGCTAAGTTCTCTCCACTTT. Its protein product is CASSLRRGRGLSSLHF.

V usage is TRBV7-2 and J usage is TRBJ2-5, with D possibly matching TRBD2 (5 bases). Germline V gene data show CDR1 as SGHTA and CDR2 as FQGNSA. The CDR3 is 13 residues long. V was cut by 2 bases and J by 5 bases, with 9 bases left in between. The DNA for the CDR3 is TGTGCCAGCAGCTTAAATGGGGAGGAGACCCAGTACTTC. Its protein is CASSLNGEETQYF. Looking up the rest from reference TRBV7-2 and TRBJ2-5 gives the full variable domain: GAGVSQSPSNKVTEKGKDVELRCDPISGHTALYWYRQSLGQGLEFLIYFQGNSAPDKSGLPSDRFSAERTGGSVSTLTIQRTQQEDSAVYLCASSLNGEETQYFGPGTRLLVL.

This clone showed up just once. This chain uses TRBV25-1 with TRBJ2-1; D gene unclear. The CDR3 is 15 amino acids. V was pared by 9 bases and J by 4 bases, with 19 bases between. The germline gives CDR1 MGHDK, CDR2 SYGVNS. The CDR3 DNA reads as TGTGCCAGTGCTCCCGGTTCAGGAACGTACAATGAGCAGTTCTTC. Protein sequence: CASAPGSGTYNEQFF.

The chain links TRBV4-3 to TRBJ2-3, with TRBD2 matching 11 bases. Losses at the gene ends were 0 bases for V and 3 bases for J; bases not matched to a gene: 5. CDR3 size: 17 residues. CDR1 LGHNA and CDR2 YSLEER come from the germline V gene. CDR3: CASSQEVAGGGTDTQYF. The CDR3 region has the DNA TGCGCCAGCAGCCAAGAAGTAGCGGGAGGGGGTACAGATACGCAGTATTTT.

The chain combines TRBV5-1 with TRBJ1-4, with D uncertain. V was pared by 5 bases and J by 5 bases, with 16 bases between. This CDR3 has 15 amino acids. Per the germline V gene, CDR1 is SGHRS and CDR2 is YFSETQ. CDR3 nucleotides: TGCGCCAGCAGGCCGGGGAGGGTTGAGAATGAAAAACTGTTTTTT. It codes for CASRPGRVENEKLFF.

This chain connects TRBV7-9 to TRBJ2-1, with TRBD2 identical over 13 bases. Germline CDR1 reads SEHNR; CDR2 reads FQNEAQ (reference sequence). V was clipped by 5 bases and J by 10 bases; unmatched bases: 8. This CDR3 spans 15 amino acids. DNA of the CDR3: TGTGCCAGCAGCACGGGACTAGCGGGAATAGGCGAGCAGTTCTTC. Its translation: CASSTGLAGIGEQFF.

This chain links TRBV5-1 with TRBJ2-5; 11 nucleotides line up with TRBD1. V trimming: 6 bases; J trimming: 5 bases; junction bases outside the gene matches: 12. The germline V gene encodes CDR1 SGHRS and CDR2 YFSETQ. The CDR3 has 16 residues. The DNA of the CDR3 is TGCGCCAGCACAATTCCCCGGACAGGGGGCGCGGAGACCCAGTACTTC. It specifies CASTIPRTGGAETQYF. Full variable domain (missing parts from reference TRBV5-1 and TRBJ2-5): KAGVTQTPRYLIKTRGQQVTLSCSPISGHRSVSWYQQTPGQGLQFLFEYFSETQRNKGNFPGRFSGRQFSNSRSEMNVSTLELGDSALYLCASTIPRTGGAETQYFGPGTRLLVL.

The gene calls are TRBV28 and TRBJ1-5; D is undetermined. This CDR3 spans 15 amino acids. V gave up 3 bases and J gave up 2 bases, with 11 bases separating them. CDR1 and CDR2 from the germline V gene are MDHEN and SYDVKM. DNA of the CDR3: TGTGCCAGCAGTTTTCAAGTTTTGGGCAATCAGCCCCAGCATTTT. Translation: CASSFQVLGNQPQHF.

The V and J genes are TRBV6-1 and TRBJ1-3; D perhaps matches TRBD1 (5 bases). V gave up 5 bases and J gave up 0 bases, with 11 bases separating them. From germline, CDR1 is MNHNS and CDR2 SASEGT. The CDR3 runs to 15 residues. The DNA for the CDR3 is TGTGCCAGCAGTCCGGGACCGAGCTCTGGAAACACCATATATTTT. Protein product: CASSPGPSSGNTIYF.

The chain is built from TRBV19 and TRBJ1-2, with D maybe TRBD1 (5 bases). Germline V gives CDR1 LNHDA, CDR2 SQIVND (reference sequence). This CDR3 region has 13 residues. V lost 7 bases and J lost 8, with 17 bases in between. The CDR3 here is CASIGRRDEGYTF. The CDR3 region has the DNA TGTGCCAGTATTGGACGGAGGGACGAGGGCTACACCTTC. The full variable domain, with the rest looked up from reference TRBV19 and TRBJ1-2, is DGGITQSPKYLFRKEGQNVTLSCEQNLNHDAMYWYRQDPGQGLRLIYYSQIVNDFQKGDIAEGYSVSREKKESFPLTVTSAQKNPTAFYLCASIGRRDEGYTFGSGTRLTVV.

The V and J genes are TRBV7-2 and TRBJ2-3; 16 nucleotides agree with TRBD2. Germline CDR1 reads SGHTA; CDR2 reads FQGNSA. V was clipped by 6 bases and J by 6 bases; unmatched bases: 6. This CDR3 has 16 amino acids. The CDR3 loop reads CASRGTSGRAWDTQYF. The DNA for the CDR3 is TGTGCCAGCAGGGGGACTAGCGGGAGGGCCTGGGATACGCAGTATTTT.